A single sample gave rise to the 6 T cell receptor beta chains below, sequenced in a study of OX40 agonist ivuxolimab in advanced cancers. Assay used: immunoSEQ multiplex PCR; TCRdb lists only in-frame clones, some missing. The sample contains 45,000 to 55,000 clones, approximately 88% of which appear only once. The starting material was CD4+ or CD8+ T cells sorted from blood, obtained in a trial of the OX40 agonist ivuxolimab. These receptors originate from an adult with an advanced solid tumor such as melanoma, head and neck, liver or kidney cancer.

The chain recombines TRBV19 with TRBJ2-3; TRBD1 aligns across 7 bases. CDR1 and CDR2 from the germline V gene are LNHDA and SQIVND (reference sequence). Trimming removed 1 base from V and 0 bases from J; junction bases left unmatched: 1. This CDR3 is built from 15 residues. CDR3 loop: CASSIGTGSTDTQYF. The CDR3 DNA reads TGTGCCAGTAGTATAGGGACAGGTAGCACAGATACGCAGTATTTT. Based on the CDR3 plus reference TRBV19 and TRBJ2-3, the full variable domain is DGGITQSPKYLFRKEGQNVTLSCEQNLNHDAMYWYRQDPGQGLRLIYYSQIVNDFQKGDIAEGYSVSREKKESFPLTVTSAQKNPTAFYLCASSIGTGSTDTQYFGPGTRLTVL.

The CDR3 region is CASSAVTGHGNTIYF. Here the CDR3 DNA reads TGTGCCAGCAGCGCTGTGACAGGGCACGGAAACACCATATATTTT. The rearrangement links TRBV9 to TRBJ1-3; the match to TRBD1 covers 7 bases. The CDR3 is made up of 15 amino acids. V shed 3 bases, J shed 4 bases, and the junction held 7 bases outside the gene matches. From germline, CDR1 is SGDLS and CDR2 YYNGEE. Filled out from reference TRBV9 and TRBJ1-3, the complete variable domain reads DSGVTQTPKHLITATGQRVTLRCSPRSGDLSVYWYQQSLDQGLQFLIQYYNGEERAKGNILERFSAQQFPDLHSELNLSSLELGDSALYFCASSAVTGHGNTIYFGEGSWLTVV.

This chain uses TRBV4-3 with TRBJ1-2, with D tentatively TRBD1 (6 bases). Trimming stripped 0 bases from V and 7 bases from J, with 15 bases between. Germline values: CDR1 LGHNA, CDR2 YSLEER. This CDR3 contains 15 residues. CDR3 loop: CASSQDPRGLSGYTF. The CDR3, as DNA: TGCGCCAGCAGCCAAGATCCCCGGGGGCTCAGTGGCTACACCTTC.

This chain joins TRBV19 and TRBJ2-7; TRBD1 matches 9 bases. Per the germline V gene, CDR1 is LNHDA and CDR2 is SQIVND (reference sequence). V was pared by 10 bases and J by 1 base, with 5 bases of the junction left unmatched. This CDR3 has 13 residues. CDR3 bases: TGTGCCACGGGACAGGGTACTTCCTACGAGCAGTACTTC. It specifies CATGQGTSYEQYF.

This clone came up a few times. The V and J genes are TRBV14 and TRBJ2-3, with TRBD1 matching 7 bases. Germline values: CDR1 SGHDN, CDR2 FVKESK. The V and J ends lost 1 base and 1 base, in that order; junction bases with no gene match: 8. The CDR3 loop spans 17 amino acids. The CDR3 loop is CASSQVRGGWGTDTQYF. CDR3 DNA: TGTGCCAGCAGCCAAGTCCGAGGGGGCTGGGGCACAGATACGCAGTATTTT.

Turning to this clone: One end of the junction does not line up with germline, which may come from a read error. Within the sample, other DNA sequences also encode this same CDR3. The chain has TRBV5-1 and TRBJ1-1, with D possibly being TRBD1 (6 bases). In germline, CDR1 is SGHRS, CDR2 YFSETQ. The CDR3 consists of 15 residues. The CDR3 sequence: CASSLAQGPNTEAFF. In DNA, the CDR3 is TGTGCCAGCAGCTTGGCCCAGGGGCCCAACACTGAAGCTTTCTTT.